The TCR beta chain described here comes from a study of cytomegalovirus exposure and HLA in healthy donors. Study-wide results and limits: TCR clusters originating in the first cohort tended to co-occur in the roughly 130 validation repertoires, according to a later analysis. In vitro, a few CMV-associated chains proved specific for CMV antigens.

As regards this clone: What it binds is unknown.

Here immunoSEQ multiplex PCR was the method, and the copy in TCRdb shows in-frame clones only, minus some. The sample lists 200,000 or so clones, around 90% occurring once. The donors were in the approximately 110-subject validation cohort; that cohort was separate from the approximately 700-subject first cohort. Germline lookup yields CDR1 SGDLS and CDR2 YYNGEE. The CDR3 length is 14 residues. The V end lost 4 bases, the J end lost 5 bases, and 13 bases lay between the germline ends. The specimen was PBMCs. The chain uses TRBV9 and TRBJ1-5; D is uncertain. The source of this sequence is a woman aged 18-30 years in good health and CMV-seronegative. CDR3 DNA: TGTGCCAGCAGCCCTCGCGAGAGCCATCAGCCCCAGCATTTT. It codes for CASSPRESHQPQHF.